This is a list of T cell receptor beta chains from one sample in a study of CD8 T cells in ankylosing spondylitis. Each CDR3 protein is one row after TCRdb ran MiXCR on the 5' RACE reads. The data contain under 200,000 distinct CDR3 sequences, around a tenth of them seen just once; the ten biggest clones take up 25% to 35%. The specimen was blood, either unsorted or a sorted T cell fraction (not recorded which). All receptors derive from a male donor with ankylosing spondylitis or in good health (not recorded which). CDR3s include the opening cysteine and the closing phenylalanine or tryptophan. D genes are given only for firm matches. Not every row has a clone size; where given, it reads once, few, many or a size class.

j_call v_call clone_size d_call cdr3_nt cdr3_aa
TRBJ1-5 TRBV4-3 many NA TGCGCCAGCAGCCAAGATCTGGCAGGGAATCAGCCCCAGCATTTT CASSQDLAGNQPQHF
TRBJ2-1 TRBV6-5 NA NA TGTGCCAGCAGTTTCCTAATAAATGGGGGGCCGGATGAGCAGTTCTTC CASSFLINGGPDEQFF
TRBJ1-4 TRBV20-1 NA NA TGCAGTGCGGCCCGTGGGGGCGAAGAAGAAAAACTGTTTTTT CSAARGGEEEKLFF
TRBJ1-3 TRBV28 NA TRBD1 TGTGCCAGCAGTGGACGGACAGGGGCTCTCTCTGGAAACACCATATATTTT CASSGRTGALSGNTIYF
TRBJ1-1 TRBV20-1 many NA TGCAGTGCTAGTCGCCGTAGGGCGCCCATGAACACTGAAGCTTTCTTT CSASRRRAPMNTEAFF
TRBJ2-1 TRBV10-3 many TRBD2 TGTGCCATCAGTGACCCTAGCGGGAGGACCTCCTACAATGAGCAGTTCTTC CAISDPSGRTSYNEQFF
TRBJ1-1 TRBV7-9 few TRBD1 TGTGCCAGCAGCTTAGGACAGGGCCCAGTTGAAGCTTTCTTT CASSLGQGPVEAFF
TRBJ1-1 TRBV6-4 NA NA TGTGCCAGCAGTCCAGGGATAGACACTGAAGCTTTCTTT CASSPGIDTEAFF
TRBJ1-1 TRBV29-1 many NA TGCAGCGTTGTCTTCAACACTGAAGCTTTCTTT CSVVFNTEAFF
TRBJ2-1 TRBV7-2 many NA TGTGCCAGCAGCTTAGGTTGGAAGGGGAATGAGCAGTTCTTC CASSLGWKGNEQFF
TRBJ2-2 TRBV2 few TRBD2 TGTGCCAGCGGGAGGGCCAACACCGGGGAGCTGTTTTTT CASGRANTGELFF
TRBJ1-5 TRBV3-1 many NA TGTGCCAGCAGCTTTAATAGCAATCAGCCCCAGCATTTT CASSFNSNQPQHF
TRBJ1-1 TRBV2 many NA TGTGCCAGCAGGGAACCGGCAGCGGGAAGGCGGGGAGCTTTCTTT CASREPAAGRRGAFF
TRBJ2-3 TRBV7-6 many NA TGTGCCAGCAGCTTAGCGCAGAGTACAGATACGCAGTATTTT CASSLAQSTDTQYF
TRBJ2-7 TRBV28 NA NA TGTGCCAGCTCTCTTCTCCCGTTGCGTCCCTACGAGCAGTACTTC CASSLLPLRPYEQYF
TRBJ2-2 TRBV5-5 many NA TGTGCCAGCAGCTGGAACTCCGCGAACACCGGGGAGCTGTTTTTT CASSWNSANTGELFF
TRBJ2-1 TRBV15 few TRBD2 TGTGCCTCCGCGGGAGAACCCTACAATGAGCAGTTCTTC CASAGEPYNEQFF
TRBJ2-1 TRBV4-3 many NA TGCGCCAGCAGTCCGATATGGGGGAATGAGCAGTTCTTC CASSPIWGNEQFF
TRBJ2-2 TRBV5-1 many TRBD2 TGCGCCAGCACCGTTAGCGGGAGGGCCCACGGGGAGCTGTTTTTT CASTVSGRAHGELFF
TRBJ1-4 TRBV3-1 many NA TGTGCCAGCAGCCAGGGGAAACAGGGACTGTTTTTT CASSQGKQGLFF
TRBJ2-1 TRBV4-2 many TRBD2 TGTGCCAGCAGCCAAGATATCCGGGCGGGAGTCCCCCTTAGGAACAATGAGCAGTTCTTC CASSQDIRAGVPLRNNEQFF
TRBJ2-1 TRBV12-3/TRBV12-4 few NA TGTGCCAGCAGTTTACCCCCGAATGAGCAGTTCTTC CASSLPPNEQFF
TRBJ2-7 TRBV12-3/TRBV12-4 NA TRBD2 TGTGCCAGCAGTTTAGCGGATATACCGGGACTAGCGGCGTACGAGCAGTACTTC CASSLADIPGLAAYEQYF
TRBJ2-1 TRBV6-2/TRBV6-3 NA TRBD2 TGTGCCAGCAGTACACCGGGAGGCCACTCCTACAATGAGCAGTTCTTC CASSTPGGHSYNEQFF
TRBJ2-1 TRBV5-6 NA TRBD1 TGTGCCAGCAGTTGGGACAGCTCCTACAATGAGCAGTTCTTC CASSWDSSYNEQFF
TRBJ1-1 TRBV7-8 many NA TGTGCCAGCAGCCAGTTCCGAGGAGGGACTGAAGCTTTCTTT CASSQFRGGTEAFF
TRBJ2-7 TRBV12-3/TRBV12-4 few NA TGTGCCAGCAGTCCTAACAGGGAGCAGTACTTC CASSPNREQYF
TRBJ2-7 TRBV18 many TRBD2 TGTGCCAGCTCACCTAATAGCGGGGGAGAGTACGAGCAGTACTTC CASSPNSGGEYEQYF
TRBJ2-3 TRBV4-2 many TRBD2 TGTGCCAGCAGCCAAGAGGCCCTAGCGGGAGTCGGCAATCCCGCTACGCAGTATTTT CASSQEALAGVGNPATQYF
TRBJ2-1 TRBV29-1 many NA TGCAGCGACCTGACAGCCACGAACAATGAGCAGTTCTTC CSDLTATNNEQFF
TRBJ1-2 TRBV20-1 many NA TGCAGTGCTAGATCCGTATTTGGAGGGGATGGCTACACCTTC CSARSVFGGDGYTF
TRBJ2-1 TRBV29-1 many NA TGCAGCGTTGTGCCTCGCGACCCTTTTTACAATGAGCAGTTCTTC CSVVPRDPFYNEQFF